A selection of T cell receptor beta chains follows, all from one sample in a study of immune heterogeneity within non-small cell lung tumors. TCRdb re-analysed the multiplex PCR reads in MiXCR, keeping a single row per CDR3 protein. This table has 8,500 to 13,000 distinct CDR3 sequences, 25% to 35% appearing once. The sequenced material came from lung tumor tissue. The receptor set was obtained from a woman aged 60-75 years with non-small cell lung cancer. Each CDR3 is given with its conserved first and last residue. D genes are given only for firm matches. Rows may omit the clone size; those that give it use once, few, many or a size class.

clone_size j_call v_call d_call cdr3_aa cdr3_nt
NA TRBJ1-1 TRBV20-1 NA CSARAGQGGDTEAFF TGCAGTGCTAGAGCAGGGCAGGGCGGGGACACTGAAGCTTTCTTT
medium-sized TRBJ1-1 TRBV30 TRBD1 CASTRQGTLAFF TGTGCCTCGACCCGACAGGGGACCCTCGCTTTCTTT
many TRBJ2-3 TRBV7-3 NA CASSLAQADTQYF TGTGCCAGCAGCTTAGCCCAGGCAGATACGCAGTATTTT
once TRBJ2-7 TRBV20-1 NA CSAREGVGEQYF TGCAGTGCTAGGGAGGGGGTCGGCGAGCAGTACTTC
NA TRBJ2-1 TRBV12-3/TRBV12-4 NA CASNSDKYNEQFF TGTGCCAGCAACTCGGACAAGTACAATGAGCAGTTCTTC
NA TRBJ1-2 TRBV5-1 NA CASSLEAAYGYTF TGCGCCAGCAGCTTGGAGGCAGCCTATGGCTACACCTTC
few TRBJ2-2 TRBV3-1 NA CASSQVGELFF TGTGCCAGCAGCCAGGTCGGGGAGCTGTTTTTT
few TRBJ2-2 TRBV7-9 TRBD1 CASRPGQANTGELFF TGTGCCAGCAGACCGGGACAGGCGAACACCGGGGAGCTGTTTTTT
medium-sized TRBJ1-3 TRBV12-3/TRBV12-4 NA CASSPGTGGNTIYF TGTGCCAGCAGTCCCGGGACGGGTGGAAACACCATATATTTT
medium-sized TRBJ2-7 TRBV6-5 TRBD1 CASSYTSGQASYEQYF TGTGCCAGCAGTTACACCAGTGGACAGGCCTCCTACGAGCAGTACTTC
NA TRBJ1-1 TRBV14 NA CASSPWIVNTEAFF TGTGCCAGCAGCCCTTGGATTGTAAACACTGAAGCTTTCTTT
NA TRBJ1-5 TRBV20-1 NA CSARGMRGRALLLPQHF TGCAGTGCTAGAGGGATGCGCGGCAGGGCGCTGTTGTTGCCCCAGCATTTT
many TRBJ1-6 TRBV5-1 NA CASAQGQASPLHF TGCGCCAGTGCTCAGGGACAAGCTTCACCCCTCCACTTT
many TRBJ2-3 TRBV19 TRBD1 CASSIDPGTGSTYTQYF TGTGCCAGTAGTATCGACCCGGGGACAGGGAGCACATATACGCAGTATTTT
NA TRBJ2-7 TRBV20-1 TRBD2 CSARLPGTSGEQYF TGCAGTGCTAGACTGCCCGGGACTAGCGGCGAGCAGTACTTC
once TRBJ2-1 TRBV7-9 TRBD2 CASRGGNDQFF TGTGCCAGCAGGGGGGGGAACGATCAGTTCTTC
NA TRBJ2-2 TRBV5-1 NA CASALTGSDTGELFF TGCGCCAGCGCCCTAACGGGGTCGGACACCGGGGAGCTGTTTTTT
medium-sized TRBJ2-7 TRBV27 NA CASSIQPLAYEQYF TGTGCCAGCAGTATTCAGCCGTTGGCCTACGAGCAGTACTTC
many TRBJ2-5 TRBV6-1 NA CASSEEAGWETQYF TGTGCCAGCAGTGAAGAGGCAGGATGGGAGACCCAGTACTTC
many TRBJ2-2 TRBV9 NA CASSEQDTGELFF TGTGCCAGCAGCGAACAAGATACCGGGGAGCTGTTTTTT